One sample yielded the 10 T cell receptor beta chains listed below, sequenced in a study of blood T cell repertoires in COVID-19. Using immunoSEQ multiplex PCR, the repertoire was profiled, and TCRdb retains in-frame clones only, with some absent. The table lists some 240,000 clones, almost 90% of them singletons. The sample consisted of peripheral blood. These TCRs come from a woman aged 55 to 70 with COVID-19, enrolled during active disease.

The chain carries TRBV27 and TRBJ2-1; 8 bases agree with TRBD2. CDR3 length: 12 residues. After removal of 4 bases from V and 8 bases from J, the junction contained 1 base not matched to a gene. Germline CDR1 reads MNHEY; CDR2 reads SMNVEV (reference sequence). As DNA, the CDR3 is TGTGCCAGCAGTTCGGGGGGGCATGAGCAGTTCTTC. Its translation is CASSSGGHEQFF.

The J gene is TRBJ1-1, the V gene TRBV2; TRBD1 aligns across 7 bases. CDR1 and CDR2 (germline): SNHLY, FYNNEI. The CDR3 length is 13 residues. V trimming: 8 bases; J trimming: 5 bases; junction bases outside the gene matches: 8. The CDR3 DNA sequence: TGTGCCAGCGGCAGACAGGGTGAGACTGAAGCTTTCTTT. This encodes CASGRQGETEAFF.

The chain joins TRBV6-5 to TRBJ1-4; D ambiguous. The CDR3 has 13 residues. The germline V gene has CDR1 MNHEY and CDR2 SVGAGI. V was clipped by 7 bases and J by 3 bases, with 9 bases between them. The DNA of the CDR3 is TGTGCCAGCACAGTCTTTTCTAATGAAAAACTGTTTTTT. This sequence encodes CASTVFSNEKLFF.

The chain couples TRBV6-5 to TRBJ1-2; TRBD1 might be the D (6 bases). The CDR3 totals 12 residues. Trimming cost V 4 bases and J 7 bases, with 10 bases left between them. Per germline, CDR1 MNHEY and CDR2 SVGAGI. DNA for the CDR3: TGTGCCAGCAGTTCCAGGGGTCGTGGCTACACCTTC. Residues: CASSSRGRGYTF.

This chain connects TRBV18 to TRBJ1-2, with D unclear. The CDR3 contains 13 residues. Germline V lookup: CDR1 KGHSH, CDR2 LQKENI. With 6 bases removed from V and 7 bases from J, the gap between germline ends came to 15 bases. The chain's CDR3 is CASSPGRGGGYTF. In DNA form, the CDR3 reads TGTGCCAGCTCGCCGGGGAGAGGTGGTGGCTACACCTTC.

CDR3 in amino acids: CASSVADAAGTGELFF. Written as DNA, the CDR3 is TGTGCCAGCAGCGTAGCCGATGCCGCGGGGACCGGGGAGCTGTTTTTT. V and J are TRBV9 and TRBJ2-2; possibly TRBD2 for D (6 bases). The CDR3 consists of 16 residues. The germline V and J ends were trimmed by 0 bases and 5 bases, with 14 bases remaining between them. Germline loops: CDR1 SGDLS, CDR2 YYNGEE.

This chain uses TRBV27 with TRBJ2-6; TRBD2 is a possible D gene (6 bases). V was clipped by 6 bases and J by 0 bases, with 21 bases between them. The germline CDR1 and CDR2 sequences are MNHEY and SMNVEV (reference sequence). CDR3 length: 19 residues. The CDR3 bases are TGTGCCAGCAGCCAAGGCGGAAGGGGAGGAGGCTCTGGGGCCAACGTCCTGACTTTC. Its protein product is CASSQGGRGGGSGANVLTF.

This chain links TRBV2 with TRBJ1-1; weak D call: TRBD1 (5 bases). Germline-derived CDR1 and CDR2 are SNHLY and FYNNEI. The CDR3 length is 14 residues. Trimming took 10 bases from V and 4 from J, leaving 19 bases between them. CDR3 DNA: TGTGCCAAGAGCCTCGGCAGGGTGGGCACTGAAGCTTTCTTT. Protein: CAKSLGRVGTEAFF.

The chain joins TRBV5-5 to TRBJ1-3; D remains unclear. Between the trimmed V and J ends, which lost 4 bases and 0 bases, there was a span of 11 bases. CDR1 and CDR2 from the germline V gene are SGHKS and YYEKEE (reference sequence). The CDR3 has 15 amino acids. The CDR3 DNA sequence: TGTGCCAGCAGCCGGGGTGGGCTCTCTGGAAACACCATATATTTT. It encodes CASSRGGLSGNTIYF. The full variable domain, its missing parts supplied by reference TRBV5-5 and TRBJ1-3, is DAGVTQSPTHLIKTRGQQVTLRCSPISGHKSVSWYQQVLGQGPQFIFQYYEKEERGRGNFPDRFSARQFPNYSSELNVNALLLGDSALYLCASSRGGLSGNTIYFGEGSWLTVV.

This chain links TRBV18 with TRBJ2-7; tentatively, D is TRBD2 (6 bases). CDR3 length: 14 amino acids. CDR1 is KGHSH, CDR2 LQKENI, per germline. V was shortened by 6 bases and J by 2 bases, with 14 bases between the two germline ends. This CDR3 is CASSPGLPPYEQYF. The CDR3 coding sequence is TGTGCCAGCTCCCCAGGACTACCCCCCTACGAGCAGTACTTC.